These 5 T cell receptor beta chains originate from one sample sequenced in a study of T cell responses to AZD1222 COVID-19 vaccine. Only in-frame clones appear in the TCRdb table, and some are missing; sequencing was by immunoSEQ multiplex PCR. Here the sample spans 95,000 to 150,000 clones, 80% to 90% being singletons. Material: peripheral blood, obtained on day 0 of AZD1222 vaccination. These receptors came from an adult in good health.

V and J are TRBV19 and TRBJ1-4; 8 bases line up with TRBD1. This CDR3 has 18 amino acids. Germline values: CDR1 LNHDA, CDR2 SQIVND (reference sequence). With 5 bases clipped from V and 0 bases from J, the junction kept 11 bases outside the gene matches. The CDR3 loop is CASSRTGGQIATNEKLFF. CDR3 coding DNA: TGTGCCAGTAGTCGAACAGGGGGACAAATTGCAACTAATGAAAAACTGTTTTTT.

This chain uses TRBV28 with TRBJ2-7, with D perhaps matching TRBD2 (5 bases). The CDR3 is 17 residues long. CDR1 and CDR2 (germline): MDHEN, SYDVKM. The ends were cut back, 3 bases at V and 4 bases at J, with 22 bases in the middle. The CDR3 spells CASSFSDFSQTGYEQYF. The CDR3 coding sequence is TGTGCCAGCAGTTTCTCGGACTTCTCTCAGACTGGTTACGAGCAGTACTTC.

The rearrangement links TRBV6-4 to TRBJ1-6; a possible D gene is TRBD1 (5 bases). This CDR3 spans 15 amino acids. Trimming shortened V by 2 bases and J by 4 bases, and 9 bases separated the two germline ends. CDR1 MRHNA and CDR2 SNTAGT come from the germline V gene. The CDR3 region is CASSDRGHYNSPLHF. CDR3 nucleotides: TGTGCCAGCAGTGACAGGGGCCATTATAATTCACCCCTCCACTTT.

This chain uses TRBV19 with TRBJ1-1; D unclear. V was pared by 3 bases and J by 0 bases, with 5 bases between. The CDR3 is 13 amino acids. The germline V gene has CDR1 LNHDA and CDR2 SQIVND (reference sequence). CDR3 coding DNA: TGTGCCAGTAGTATTTTAATGAACACTGAAGCTTTCTTT. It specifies CASSILMNTEAFF.

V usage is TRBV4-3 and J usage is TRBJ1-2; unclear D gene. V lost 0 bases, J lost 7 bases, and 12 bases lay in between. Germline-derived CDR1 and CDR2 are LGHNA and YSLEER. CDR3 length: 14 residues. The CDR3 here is CASSQDRETSGYTF. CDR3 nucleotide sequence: TGCGCCAGCAGCCAAGACCGGGAGACCAGTGGCTACACCTTC.